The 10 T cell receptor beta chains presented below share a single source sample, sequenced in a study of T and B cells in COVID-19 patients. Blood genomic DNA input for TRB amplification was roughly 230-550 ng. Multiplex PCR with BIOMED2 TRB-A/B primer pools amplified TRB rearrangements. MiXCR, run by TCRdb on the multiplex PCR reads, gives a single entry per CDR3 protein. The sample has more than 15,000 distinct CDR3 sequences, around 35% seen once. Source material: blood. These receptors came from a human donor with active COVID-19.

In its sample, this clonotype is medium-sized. The CDR3 reads CSFIRANTEAFF. Written as DNA, the CDR3 is TGCAGCTTCATCAGGGCCAACACTGAAGCTTTCTTT. This chain joins TRBV29-1 and TRBJ1-1, with D perhaps matching TRBD1 (5 bases). Germline values: CDR1 SQVTM, CDR2 ANQGSEA. V lost 8 bases and J 2 bases, leaving 12 bases between the germline ends. CDR3 length equals 12 residues.

The CDR3 region has the DNA TGTGCCAGTAGTATCAGTCAGGTGAACACCGGGGCTATGGGGCGGTCCTACGAGCAGTACTTC. Its protein product is CASSISQVNTGAMGRSYEQYF. V is TRBV19 and J is TRBJ2-7, with D possibly called TRBD1 or TRBD2 (5 bases each). The germline CDR1 and CDR2 sequences are LNHDA and SQIVND (reference sequence). V gave up 3 bases and J gave up 1 base, with 31 bases separating them. This CDR3 has 21 amino acids.

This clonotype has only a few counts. CDR3 coding DNA: TGTGCCAGCAGTTCTTGGGAAGCTGGCTACACCTTC. This translates into CASSSWEAGYTF. The chain combines TRBV6-5 with TRBJ1-2, with unresolved D. Per germline, CDR1 MNHEY and CDR2 SVGAGI. The CDR3 covers 12 residues. V lost 4 bases and J lost 7, with 10 bases in between.

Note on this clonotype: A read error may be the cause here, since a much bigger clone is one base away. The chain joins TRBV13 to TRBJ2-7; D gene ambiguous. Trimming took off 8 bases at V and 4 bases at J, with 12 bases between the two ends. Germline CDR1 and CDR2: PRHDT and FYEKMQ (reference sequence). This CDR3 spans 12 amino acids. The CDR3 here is CASCSLGYEQYV. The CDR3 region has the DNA TGTGCCAGCTGTTCGTTGGGATACGAGCAGTACGTC.

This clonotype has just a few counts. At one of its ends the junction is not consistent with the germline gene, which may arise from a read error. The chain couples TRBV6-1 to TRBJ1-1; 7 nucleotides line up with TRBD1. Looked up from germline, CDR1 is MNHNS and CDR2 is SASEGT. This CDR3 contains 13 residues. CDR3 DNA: TGTGCCAGCAGGGAAGACAGGGATGGAGAAGCTTTCTTT. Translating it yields CASREDRDGEAFF.

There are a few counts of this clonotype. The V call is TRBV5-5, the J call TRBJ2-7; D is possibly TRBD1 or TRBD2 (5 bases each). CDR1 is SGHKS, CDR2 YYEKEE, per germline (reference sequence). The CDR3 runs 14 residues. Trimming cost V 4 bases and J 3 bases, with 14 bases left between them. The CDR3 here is CASSARDGYYEQYV. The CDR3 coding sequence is TGTGCCAGCAGCGCCCGGGACGGGTACTACGAGCAGTACGTC.

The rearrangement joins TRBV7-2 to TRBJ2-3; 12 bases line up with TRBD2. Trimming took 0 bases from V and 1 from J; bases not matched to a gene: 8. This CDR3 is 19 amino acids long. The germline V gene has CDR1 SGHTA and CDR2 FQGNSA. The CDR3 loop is CASSLAGLAGGPGTDTQYF. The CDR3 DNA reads TGTGCCAGCAGCTTAGCGGGGCTAGCGGGGGGGCCGGGCACAGATACGCAGTATTTT.

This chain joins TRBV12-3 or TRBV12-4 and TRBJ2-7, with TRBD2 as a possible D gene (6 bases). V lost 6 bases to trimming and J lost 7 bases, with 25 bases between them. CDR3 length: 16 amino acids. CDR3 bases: TGTGCCAGCAGCCACACGACCGGGACTCAATATGGGGAGCAGTACTTC. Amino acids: CASSHTTGTQYGEQYF.

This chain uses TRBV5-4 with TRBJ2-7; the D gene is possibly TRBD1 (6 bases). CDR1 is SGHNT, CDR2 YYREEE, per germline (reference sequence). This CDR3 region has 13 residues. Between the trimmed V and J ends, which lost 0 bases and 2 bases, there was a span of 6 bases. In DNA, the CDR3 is TGTGCCAGCAGCTTGGAGGGGGCCTACGAGCAGTACGTC. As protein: CASSLEGAYEQYV.

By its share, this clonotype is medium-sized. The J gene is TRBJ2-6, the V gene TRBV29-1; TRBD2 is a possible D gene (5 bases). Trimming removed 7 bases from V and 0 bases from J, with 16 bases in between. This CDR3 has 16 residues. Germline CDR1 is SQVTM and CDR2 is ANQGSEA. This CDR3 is CSAIPSHYSGANVLTF. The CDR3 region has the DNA TGCAGCGCCATCCCTAGCCATTACTCTGGGGCCAACGTCCTGACTTTC.